These 26 T cell receptor beta chains originate from one sample sequenced in a study of shared clonotypes between healthy human individuals. This table comes from immunoSEQ multiplex PCR, and its TCRdb copy is limited to in-frame clones, with some not included. This table holds a few hundred thousand clones, less than 80% found once. Sequencing was performed on PBMCs. These receptors all come from a woman between 35 and 50 years old in good health. Some clones in this sample may be carry-over from other donors' samples.

The chain joins TRBV7-9 to TRBJ2-1, with D possibly called TRBD1 or TRBD2 (5 bases each). V was shortened by 9 bases and J by 1 base, with 13 bases between the two germline ends. The CDR3 covers 14 residues. In germline, CDR1 is SEHNR, CDR2 FQNEAQ (reference sequence). CDR3: CASTQGGSYNEQFF. The CDR3, as DNA: TGTGCCAGTACCCAGGGCGGGTCCTACAATGAGCAGTTCTTC.

CDR3 sequence reads: CASSEEAGSSYNEQFF. CDR3 nucleotides: TGTGCCAGCAGTGAGGAGGCGGGGAGCTCCTACAATGAGCAGTTCTTC. This chain links TRBV2 with TRBJ2-1, with D possibly being TRBD2 (6 bases). This CDR3 is built from 16 residues. Trimming cost V 3 bases and J 0 bases, with 12 bases left between them. Germline lookup yields CDR1 SNHLY and CDR2 FYNNEI.

V and J are TRBV2 and TRBJ2-7; 11 bases line up with TRBD2. Germline CDR1 reads SNHLY; CDR2 reads FYNNEI. V gave up 8 bases and J gave up 2 bases; unmatched junction bases: 2. The CDR3 runs 13 residues. The CDR3 spells CASFSGRAYEQYF. The CDR3 coding sequence is TGTGCCAGCTTTAGCGGGAGGGCCTACGAGCAGTACTTC.

CDR3 DNA sequence: TGTGCCAGCAGCTTAGGGTGGCTGCAGGAGACCCAGTACTTC. It encodes CASSLGWLQETQYF. This chain connects TRBV7-2 to TRBJ2-5; D not resolved. This CDR3 is built from 14 residues. V was pared by 1 base and J by 5 bases, with 11 bases between. The germline CDR1 and CDR2 sequences are SGHTA and FQGNSA.

A remark on this clone: At one end the junction does not follow the germline gene, possibly because of a read error. V usage is TRBV19 and J usage is TRBJ2-2; 13 bases fit TRBD2. In germline, CDR1 is LNHDA, CDR2 SQIVND (reference sequence). This CDR3 is 15 amino acids long. The CDR3: CASGTSGTVVGEPFF. The CDR3 region has the DNA TGTGCCAGTGGGACTAGCGGGACGGTGGTCGGGGAGCCGTTTTTT.

The V gene is TRBV7-9, the J gene TRBJ1-4; TRBD1 agrees at 7 bases. Per the germline V gene, CDR1 is SEHNR and CDR2 is FQNEAQ (reference sequence). Trimming removed 5 bases from V and 3 bases from J; junction bases left unmatched: 9. This CDR3 comprises 16 residues. DNA for the CDR3: TGTGCCAGCAGCCGAGGGACCGGGACAGCTAATGAAAAACTGTTTTTT. Encoded protein: CASSRGTGTANEKLFF.

The chain recombines TRBV29-1 with TRBJ2-2; the match to TRBD1 covers 7 bases. The CDR3 consists of 13 residues. Germline V lookup: CDR1 SQVTM, CDR2 ANQGSEA. The J segment lost 7 bases and the V segment lost 7 bases, leaving 9 bases of the junction unmatched. CDR3 residues: CSGEGGAGGELFF. CDR3 sequence (DNA): TGCAGCGGAGAAGGGGGCGCCGGCGGGGAGCTGTTTTTT.

CDR3 region: CASTGGHKQFF. CDR3 bases: TGTGCCAGCACCGGAGGACACAAGCAGTTCTTC. This chain joins TRBV6-5 and TRBJ2-1; the D call may be TRBD1 or TRBD2 (5 bases each). Germline CDR1 reads MNHEY; CDR2 reads SVGAGI. Between the trimmed V and J ends, which lost 7 bases and 11 bases, there was a span of 12 bases. CDR3 size: 11 residues.

There are a few counts of this clone. The V and J genes are TRBV7-2 and TRBJ2-2; 9 nucleotides align to TRBD1. The CDR3 runs to 15 residues. The J segment lost 6 bases and the V segment lost 6 bases, leaving 8 bases of the junction unmatched. Germline V gene data show CDR1 as SGHTA and CDR2 as FQGNSA. CDR3 sequence reads: CASRRDRAASGELFF. The CDR3 coding sequence is TGTGCCAGCAGACGGGACAGGGCGGCGTCCGGGGAGCTGTTTTTT. Full variable domain (missing parts from reference TRBV7-2 and TRBJ2-2): GAGVSQSPSNKVTEKGKDVELRCDPISGHTALYWYRQSLGQGLEFLIYFQGNSAPDKSGLPSDRFSAERTGGSVSTLTIQRTQQEDSAVYLCASRRDRAASGELFFGEGSRLTVL.

In the case of this clone: Relative to the germline gene, one junction end is altered; a read error may explain this. This chain links TRBV7-2 with TRBJ1-4, with TRBD1 matching 9 bases. The CDR3 runs 13 residues. The V gene's germline CDR1 is SGHTA and CDR2 FQGNSA. CDR3 amino acids: CASSSTRDRAFTF. CDR3 in DNA: TGTGCCAGCAGCTCGACGAGGGACAGGGCCTTCACTTTT.

With respect to this clone: A far larger clone is a single base away, which makes a read error likely. The same CDR3 also results from other DNA sequences found in this sample. The rearrangement uses TRBV6-1 and TRBJ2-6, with a possible D match to TRBD2 (5 bases). Germline V lookup: CDR1 MNHNS, CDR2 SASEGT. The CDR3 runs to 16 residues. The CDR3 DNA is TGTGCAAGCAGTGAATTGGACTTCTCTGGGGCCAACGTCCTGACTTTC. Translation: CASSELDFSGANVLTF.

This chain uses TRBV6-1 with TRBJ2-5; tentative D call: TRBD2 (5 bases). The DNA matches TRBJ2-7 better at its end, which makes the J call doubtful. Germline V CDR1 and CDR2: MNHNS, SASEGT. The CDR3 has 15 residues. As DNA, the CDR3 is TGTGCCAGCAGTGAAGCTCCGACTATGGTCTACGAGCAGTACTTC. Translation: CASSEAPTMVYEQYF.

The chain couples TRBV6-5 to TRBJ2-7; D is perhaps TRBD1 or TRBD2 (5 bases each). V was clipped by 0 bases and J by 0 bases, with 12 bases between them. Germline lookup yields CDR1 MNHEY and CDR2 SVGAGI. This CDR3 region has 16 residues. CDR3 in DNA: TGTGCCAGCAGTTACTCGATGGGGACCCACTCCTACGAGCAGTACTTC. This encodes CASSYSMGTHSYEQYF.

The CDR3 region is CASSESWGLAGGTDTQYF. The CDR3 DNA sequence: TGCGCCAGCAGTGAGTCCTGGGGGCTAGCGGGAGGCACAGATACGCAGTATTTT. This chain links TRBV10-1 with TRBJ2-3; 10 nucleotides align to TRBD2. V shed 0 bases, J shed 1 base, and the junction held 7 bases outside the gene matches. This CDR3 contains 18 residues. Looked up from germline, CDR1 is WNHNN and CDR2 is SYGVQD (reference sequence).

This clone is a singleton in its sample. The gene calls are TRBV5-6 and TRBJ2-7, with TRBD1 as a possible D gene (8 bases). V lost 2 bases to trimming and J lost 0 bases, with 15 bases between them. Germline lookup yields CDR1 SGHDT and CDR2 YYEEEE. The CDR3 is made up of 16 amino acids. CDR3 DNA: TGTGCCAGCAGCTTCGGGGGGACAGGTCTCTCCTACGAGCAGTACTTC. Its translation is CASSFGGTGLSYEQYF.

This clone was counted once. This sequence joins TRBV9 and TRBJ2-5; no clear D. With 0 bases removed from V and 0 bases from J, the gap between germline ends came to 6 bases. CDR1 is SGDLS and CDR2 is YYNGEE in the germline V gene. The CDR3 spans 14 residues. DNA of the CDR3: TGTGCCAGCAGCGTAGTGTGGTACCAAGAGACCCAGTACTTC. Its translation is CASSVVWYQETQYF.

The table lists this clone with many counts. This chain joins TRBV7-6 and TRBJ1-3; D is unresolved. Germline V gene sequence: CDR1 SGHVS, CDR2 FNYEAQ. This CDR3 has 16 amino acids. V was pared by 4 bases and J by 0 bases, with 13 bases between. The CDR3 coding sequence is TGTGCCAGCAGCTGGTTGGTTCGGGGCTCTGGAAACACCATATATTTT. Amino acids: CASSWLVRGSGNTIYF.

In regard to this clone: A read error is likely here: a far larger clone is one base away. V gene TRBV2 combines with J gene TRBJ1-5; D unclear. The V end was cut by 0 bases, the J end by 6 bases, with 12 bases between. The germline V gene encodes CDR1 SNHLY and CDR2 FYNNEI. CDR3 length: 15 amino acids. CDR3 amino acids: CASSEARRAGQPQHF. The CDR3 bases are TGTGCCAGCAGTGAAGCGCGGAGGGCGGGTCAGCCCCAGCATTTT.

The J gene is TRBJ2-1, the V gene TRBV7-9; perhaps TRBD1 as D (6 bases). Germline V gives CDR1 SEHNR, CDR2 FQNEAQ (reference sequence). V lost 5 bases, J lost 4 bases, and 12 bases lay in between. The CDR3 loop spans 14 amino acids. CDR3 DNA sequence: TGTGCCAGCAGCCCTATGGACAGATACAATGAGCAGTTCTTC. Protein sequence: CASSPMDRYNEQFF.

This rearrangement joins TRBV4-1 to TRBJ2-1; D is tentatively TRBD1 or TRBD2 (5 bases each). The CDR3 runs to 16 residues. Per germline, CDR1 MGHRA and CDR2 YSYEKL. V gave up 0 bases and J gave up 3 bases, with 12 bases separating them. CDR3 sequence: CASSQERGTDYNEQFF. The CDR3 DNA follows: TGCGCCAGCAGCCAAGAGAGGGGAACAGACTACAATGAGCAGTTCTTC.

The chain uses TRBV6-5 and TRBJ1-5; 9 nucleotides line up with TRBD1. V was clipped by 5 bases and J by 2 bases; unmatched bases: 4. CDR3 length: 15 residues. CDR1 and CDR2 from the germline V gene are MNHEY and SVGAGI. The CDR3 is CASSTGGYRNQPQHF. The DNA for the CDR3 is TGTGCCAGCAGTACAGGGGGCTATCGCAATCAGCCCCAGCATTTT.

The chain combines TRBV6-5 with TRBJ2-5, with D maybe TRBD1 (6 bases). Trimming cost V 2 bases and J 5 bases, with 15 bases left between them. The CDR3 loop spans 15 amino acids. Germline assignment: CDR1 MNHEY and CDR2 SVGAGI. The CDR3 reads CASSYGLGAAETQYF. CDR3 coding DNA: TGTGCCAGCAGTTACGGGTTGGGGGCGGCGGAGACCCAGTACTTC.

The V call is TRBV9, the J call TRBJ2-5; D unclear. V gave up 1 base and J gave up 5 bases, with 9 bases separating them. This CDR3 has 13 amino acids. Germline assignment: CDR1 SGDLS and CDR2 YYNGEE. The CDR3 sequence is CASSVLDGETQYF. The CDR3 DNA is TGTGCCAGCAGCGTATTGGACGGGGAGACCCAGTACTTC.

This clone appeared once. The chain links TRBV20-1 to TRBJ2-7; D is uncertain. Germline lookup yields CDR1 DFQATT and CDR2 SNEGSKA (reference sequence). V dropped 5 bases and J dropped 2 bases, with 7 bases sitting between them. This CDR3 contains 11 residues. The CDR3 sequence is CSAQITYEQYF. The CDR3 DNA is TGCAGTGCTCAGATTACCTACGAGCAGTACTTC.

This clone was detected only a few times. Other DNA variants within this sample encode the same CDR3. The rearrangement links TRBV27 to TRBJ2-7; the match to TRBD1 covers 9 bases. The V gene's germline CDR1 is MNHEY and CDR2 SMNVEV (reference sequence). After removal of 3 bases from V and 2 bases from J, the junction contained 5 bases not matched to a gene. This CDR3 contains 15 residues. The chain's CDR3 is CASSFSGTGPYEQYF. The CDR3 DNA reads TGTGCCAGCAGTTTCTCCGGGACAGGGCCCTACGAGCAGTACTTC.

The chain joins TRBV6-1 to TRBJ2-2; a weak D match, TRBD1 (6 bases). CDR1 and CDR2 from the germline V gene are MNHNS and SASEGT. CDR3 length equals 14 residues. V was clipped by 4 bases and J by 6 bases, with 12 bases between them. The CDR3 is CASSVQGKAGELFF. CDR3 DNA sequence: TGTGCCAGCAGTGTGCAGGGGAAGGCCGGGGAGCTGTTTTTT.